The clone carrying this T cell receptor beta chain has more than one count but fewer than ten. This same CDR3 is encoded by further DNA sequences in the sample. Trimming pared 4 bases from V and 2 bases from J, leaving 5 bases between. Germline lookup yields CDR1 SNHLY and CDR2 FYNNEI. This CDR3 comprises 13 residues. The source of the sample is a study of beta chain features in type 1 diabetes. The sequenced template was cDNA made from the entire isolated RNA. This table comes from immunoSEQ multiplex PCR, and its TCRdb copy is limited to in-frame clones, with some not included. The sample has 200,000 to 300,000 clones, about 25% seen once; the top ten hold under 4.5%.

The chain has TRBV2 and TRBJ2-2, with D uncertain. The source of this sequence is a man aged 25 to 40 in good health. Sample: central memory CD4+ T cells from blood. In DNA form, the CDR3 reads TGTGCCAGCAGTGGCCAAAACACCGGGGAGCTGTTTTTT. This encodes CASSGQNTGELFF.